Below are 21 T cell receptor beta chains sequenced from a single sample in a study of PD-1 blockade in classical Hodgkin lymphoma. Every patient was affected by relapse after autologous stem cell transplantation, while exposure to brentuximab vedotin was not uniform. Magnetic negative selection was used to purify CD8+ T cells from thawed PBMCs. Libraries were prepared by immunoSEQ multiplex PCR; TCRdb keeps only in-frame clonotypes and omits some of them. The table includes about 28,000 clones, about 90% detected once. The material was CD8+ T cells from blood, obtained at baseline. The receptors stem from a human donor with classical Hodgkin lymphoma.

This clone was seen more than once but under ten times. The rearrangement uses TRBV27 and TRBJ1-1, with a weak D call TRBD1 (5 bases). Germline V gives CDR1 MNHEY, CDR2 SMNVEV (reference sequence). CDR3 length: 13 amino acids. Trimming took off 2 bases at V and 4 bases at J, with 8 bases between the two ends. In DNA, the CDR3 is TGTGCCAGCAGTTTACAGGGTGGCACTGAAGCTTTCTTT. This encodes CASSLQGGTEAFF.

This chain uses TRBV30 with TRBJ2-5; D unclear. The CDR3 totals 12 residues. Germline lookup yields CDR1 GTSNPN and CDR2 SVGIG (reference sequence). Trimming removed 4 bases from V and 5 bases from J, with 11 bases in between. CDR3 bases: TGTGCCTGGAACGCCGCCTCGGAGACCCAGTACTTC. Residues: CAWNAASETQYF.

The DNA of the CDR3 is TGTGCCAGCAGTGCGTCGGGACCCTTAGCAGGCTACACCTTC. It specifies CASSASGPLAGYTF. The V and J genes are TRBV27 and TRBJ1-2; D is perhaps TRBD1 (5 bases). Germline CDR1 reads MNHEY; CDR2 reads SMNVEV (reference sequence). This CDR3 contains 14 residues. The V and J ends lost 5 bases and 8 bases respectively, with 18 bases between them.

The genes are TRBV6-5 and TRBJ2-7; TRBD2 is a possible D gene (6 bases). CDR1 is MNHEY, CDR2 SVGAGI, per germline. The V end lost 1 base, the J end lost 0 bases, and 10 bases lay between the germline ends. This CDR3 is built from 15 residues. CDR3 sequence reads: CASSYFSGSSYEQYF. The CDR3 DNA follows: TGTGCCAGCAGTTACTTTTCCGGGAGCTCCTACGAGCAGTACTTC.

V is TRBV4-1 and J is TRBJ1-1; 9 bases align to TRBD1. V dropped 3 bases and J dropped 8; count of bases not matched to a gene: 13. This CDR3 region has 16 residues. Germline V lookup: CDR1 MGHRA, CDR2 YSYEKL. The CDR3 sequence is CASSHPMTKGTGEAFF. The DNA for the CDR3 is TGCGCCAGCAGCCACCCGATGACTAAAGGGACAGGGGAAGCTTTCTTT.

The table lists this clone with a few counts. The chain is built from TRBV29-1 and TRBJ1-2, with unresolved D. Germline CDR1 SQVTM, CDR2 ANQGSEA. The CDR3 loop spans 12 amino acids. V was shortened by 5 bases and J by 6 bases, with 13 bases between the two germline ends. The CDR3 bases are TGCAGCGTTCGAATGTGGTCTCATGGCTACACCTTC. Translation: CSVRMWSHGYTF.

The chain combines TRBV6-5 with TRBJ1-2; D is possibly TRBD1 (5 bases). Germline V gene sequence: CDR1 MNHEY, CDR2 SVGAGI. V shed 6 bases and J shed 4 bases, with 18 bases lying between them. The CDR3 totals 15 residues. CDR3 in amino acids: CASSETPGSSYGYTF. CDR3 nucleotides: TGTGCCAGCAGCGAAACCCCAGGGTCCTCCTATGGCTACACCTTC.

The V gene is TRBV7-3, the J gene TRBJ2-3; 10 nucleotides match TRBD2. Losses at the gene ends were 1 base for V and 5 bases for J; bases not matched to a gene: 9. This CDR3 region has 17 residues. The germline V gene has CDR1 SGHTA and CDR2 FQGTGA. Here the CDR3 reads CASSLIRVAGGRDTQYF. The CDR3 region has the DNA TGTGCCAGCAGCTTAATTAGAGTAGCGGGAGGAAGAGATACGCAGTATTTT.

The chain combines TRBV28 with TRBJ1-1; D not resolved. The ends were cut back, 3 bases at V and 4 bases at J, with 3 bases in the middle. Per germline, CDR1 MDHEN and CDR2 SYDVKM. The CDR3 is 11 residues long. The CDR3: CASSFPTEAFF. The CDR3, as DNA: TGTGCCAGCAGTTTCCCCACTGAAGCTTTCTTT.

This clone was counted a single time. The rearrangement joins TRBV5-6 to TRBJ2-5; a possible D gene is TRBD2 (6 bases). V shed 3 bases and J shed 0 bases, with 15 bases lying between them. The length of the CDR3 is 16 residues. Germline V CDR1 and CDR2: SGHDT, YYEEEE. This chain's CDR3 is CASSYTGTYYQETQYF. The CDR3 nucleotides read TGTGCCAGCAGCTACACCGGGACTTATTACCAAGAGACCCAGTACTTC.

This sequence joins TRBV27 and TRBJ2-7, with TRBD1 identical over 10 bases. CDR3 length equals 15 residues. CDR1 and CDR2 from the germline V gene are MNHEY and SMNVEV (reference sequence). Losses at the gene ends were 3 bases for V and 3 bases for J; bases not matched to a gene: 5. Here the CDR3 reads CASSFQGQGGYEQYF. CDR3 nucleotides: TGTGCCAGCAGTTTTCAAGGACAGGGGGGCTACGAGCAGTACTTC.

The table lists this clone with a count of one. The V call is TRBV28, the J call TRBJ1-4, with D uncertain. CDR1 is MDHEN and CDR2 is SYDVKM in the germline V gene. V lost 3 bases and J 11 bases, leaving 13 bases between the germline ends. The CDR3 totals 13 residues. In DNA form, the CDR3 reads TGTGCCAGCAGTTTTATCAGAGGTGGGAAACTGTTTTTT. Encoded protein: CASSFIRGGKLFF.

This chain joins TRBV4-1 and TRBJ1-4; D gene uncertain. CDR3 length equals 13 residues. V lost 0 bases to trimming and J lost 7 bases, with 6 bases between them. Germline V gene data show CDR1 as MGHRA and CDR2 as YSYEKL. CDR3 DNA sequence: TGCGCCAGCAGCCAAGATCGAAGTGAAAAACTGTTTTTT. Its translation: CASSQDRSEKLFF.

This clone was seen once. CDR3 coding DNA: TGTGCCAGCAGCTGGGGTAGCGGGAGGGCCTTTTACAATGAGCAGTTCTTC. It codes for CASSWGSGRAFYNEQFF. The chain carries TRBV5-6 and TRBJ2-1; 11 bases line up with TRBD2. This CDR3 contains 17 residues. Trimming removed 3 bases from V and 4 bases from J; junction bases left unmatched: 9. Looked up from germline, CDR1 is SGHDT and CDR2 is YYEEEE.

This chain uses TRBV4-2 with TRBJ2-1; 12 nucleotides agree with TRBD2. The V gene's germline CDR1 is LGHNA and CDR2 YNFKEQ. This CDR3 spans 17 amino acids. V lost 0 bases, J lost 9 bases, and 9 bases stayed unmatched. This chain's CDR3 is CASSQDVSASGRAEQFF. The CDR3 region has the DNA TGTGCCAGCAGCCAAGATGTCTCGGCTAGCGGGAGGGCTGAGCAGTTCTTC.

The chain is built from TRBV27 and TRBJ2-7, with D possibly being TRBD1 (6 bases). The germline V gene has CDR1 MNHEY and CDR2 SMNVEV (reference sequence). The CDR3 runs 14 residues. Trimming left V 6 bases short and J 0 bases short, with 12 bases between. CDR3 nucleotide sequence: TGTGCCAGCAGGCAGAGGGGGAGCTCCTACGAGCAGTACTTC. Protein sequence: CASRQRGSSYEQYF.

This sequence joins TRBV4-1 and TRBJ2-3, with D uncertain. Looked up from germline, CDR1 is MGHRA and CDR2 is YSYEKL. Trimming took off 6 bases at V and 1 base at J, with 5 bases between the two ends. The CDR3 runs 12 residues. The CDR3 region is CASSRGTDTQYF. The CDR3, as DNA: TGCGCCAGCAGTCGGGGCACAGATACGCAGTATTTT.

The V gene is TRBV15, the J gene TRBJ1-2; 7 nucleotides agree with TRBD1. This CDR3 has 15 residues. From germline, CDR1 is LNHNV and CDR2 YYDKDF (reference sequence). V was clipped by 0 bases and J by 6 bases; unmatched bases: 7. CDR3 sequence (DNA): TGTGCCACCAGCAGAGATCCCCGGGACAGCAATGGCTACACCTTC. It codes for CATSRDPRDSNGYTF.

The chain has TRBV6-1 and TRBJ2-7, with D unclear. The V gene's germline CDR1 is MNHNS and CDR2 SASEGT. The ends were cut back, 3 bases at V and 2 bases at J, with 5 bases in the middle. The length of the CDR3 is 12 residues. The CDR3: CASSEGPYEQYF. Here the CDR3 DNA reads TGTGCCAGCAGTGAGGGCCCCTACGAGCAGTACTTC.

The V gene is TRBV27, the J gene TRBJ1-2; unclear D gene. CDR1 MNHEY and CDR2 SMNVEV come from the germline V gene (reference sequence). The length of the CDR3 is 13 residues. The germline V and J ends were trimmed by 3 bases and 2 bases, with 7 bases remaining between them. The CDR3 is CASSFSQNYGYTF. Written as DNA, the CDR3 is TGTGCCAGCAGTTTCAGTCAGAACTATGGCTACACCTTC.

This sequence joins TRBV11-2 and TRBJ2-1, with D possibly TRBD2 on 6 matching bases. This CDR3 comprises 13 residues. Deletions cut 9 bases from V and 0 bases from J, with 9 bases between. CDR1 is SGHAT and CDR2 is FQNNGV in the germline V gene. DNA for the CDR3: TGTGCCAGTGGGGGGAGCTCCTACAATGAGCAGTTCTTC. It specifies CASGGSSYNEQFF.